The 8 T cell receptor beta chains in this list originate from one sample, sequenced in a study of beta chain features in type 1 diabetes. Expressed TCRB transcripts were sequenced, since all the RNA that had been isolated was reverse transcribed. Measured with immunoSEQ multiplex PCR; TCRdb has only the in-frame clones, and not every one. The profile covers under 950,000 clones, with about 17% appearing a single time and 0.023% taken by the ten largest. Source material: naive CD4+ T cells from blood. Receptors were obtained from a young woman in good health.

This chain connects TRBV14 to TRBJ2-7, with 9 bases that match TRBD1. Per the germline V gene, CDR1 is SGHDN and CDR2 is FVKESK. The V and J ends lost 4 bases and 4 bases, in that order; junction bases with no gene match: 11. This CDR3 has 16 residues. CDR3 sequence (DNA): TGTGCCAGCAGCCCGAGACAGGGGGTGAACCTATACGAGCAGTACTTC. Translation: CASSPRQGVNLYEQYF. The full variable domain, its missing parts supplied by reference TRBV14 and TRBJ2-7, is EAGVTQFPSHSVIEKGQTVTLRCDPISGHDNLYWYRRVMGKEIKFLLHFVKESKQDESGMPNNRFLAERTGGTYSTLKVQPAELEDSGVYFCASSPRQGVNLYEQYFGPGTRLTVT.

This clone was detected a few times. The rearrangement joins TRBV28 to TRBJ2-3, with D perhaps TRBD1 or TRBD2 (5 bases each). Looked up from germline, CDR1 is MDHEN and CDR2 is SYDVKM. V was cut by 2 bases and J by 2 bases, with 20 bases left in between. The length of the CDR3 is 18 residues. The DNA of the CDR3 is TGTGCCAGCAGTTTACGTATTTTGGGGGAGTGGGACACAGATACGCAGTATTTT. Protein: CASSLRILGEWDTDTQYF.

The V gene is TRBV9, the J gene TRBJ1-1, with 8 bases matching TRBD1. The CDR3 extends over 15 amino acids. Germline V gene lookup returns CDR1 SGDLS and CDR2 YYNGEE. Losses at the gene ends were 4 bases for V and 3 bases for J; bases not matched to a gene: 8. CDR3 in amino acids: CASSRQGTGDTEAFF. The CDR3 coding sequence is TGTGCCAGCAGCCGGCAGGGGACAGGAGACACTGAAGCTTTCTTT.

The chain is built from TRBV4-2 and TRBJ2-7, with D tentatively TRBD2 (6 bases). CDR3 length: 17 amino acids. Germline V lookup: CDR1 LGHNA, CDR2 YNFKEQ. V lost 4 bases and J 2 bases, leaving 21 bases between the germline ends. Here the CDR3 DNA reads TGTGCCAGCAGCCTTTCCTCCCCTAGCGCCAAAGCCTACGAGCAGTACTTC. Translated, it gives CASSLSSPSAKAYEQYF.

The chain recombines TRBV9 with TRBJ1-1; D is unresolved. Germline CDR1 reads SGDLS; CDR2 reads YYNGEE. CDR3 length: 15 residues. Trimming left V 0 bases short and J 4 bases short, with 13 bases between. CDR3 coding DNA: TGTGCCAGCAGCGTAGTCAGCAGTGGGAGCACTGAAGCTTTCTTT. Amino acids: CASSVVSSGSTEAFF. The full variable domain, its missing parts supplied by reference TRBV9 and TRBJ1-1, is DSGVTQTPKHLITATGQRVTLRCSPRSGDLSVYWYQQSLDQGLQFLIQYYNGEERAKGNILERFSAQQFPDLHSELNLSSLELGDSALYFCASSVVSSGSTEAFFGQGTRLTVV.

V usage is TRBV4-2 and J usage is TRBJ2-1; TRBD2 aligns across 13 bases. The CDR3 loop spans 15 amino acids. Germline assignment: CDR1 LGHNA and CDR2 YNFKEQ. V lost 4 bases to trimming and J lost 5 bases; unmatched junction nucleotides: 2. The CDR3 sequence is CASSPGTSGDNEQFF. The CDR3 DNA follows: TGTGCCAGCAGCCCGGGGACTAGCGGGGACAATGAGCAGTTCTTC.

This clone was seen more than once but under ten times. This chain joins TRBV10-3 and TRBJ2-7, with 11 bases matching TRBD2. With V trimmed by 5 bases and J by 2 bases, 5 bases remained unmatched. This CDR3 contains 15 residues. CDR1 and CDR2 from the germline V gene are ENHRY and SYGVKD. The chain's CDR3 is CAISNLAGGAYEQYF. CDR3 nucleotides: TGTGCCATCAGTAACCTAGCGGGAGGCGCCTACGAGCAGTACTTC.

The chain combines TRBV13 with TRBJ2-2; D is tentatively TRBD1 or TRBD2 (6 bases each). CDR3 length: 18 residues. The germline V and J ends were trimmed by 3 bases and 4 bases, with 21 bases remaining between them. Germline loops: CDR1 PRHDT, CDR2 FYEKMQ (reference sequence). CDR3 region: CASSLDLERGRSTGELFF. The CDR3 nucleotides read TGTGCCAGCAGCTTGGACCTTGAACGGGGGCGCAGCACCGGGGAGCTGTTTTTT.